A single sample gave rise to the 30 T cell receptor beta chains below, sequenced in a study of blood T cell repertoires in COVID-19 (dated by TCRdb to about 2020). The method was the immunoSEQ multiplex PCR assay. What TCRdb holds here is the immuneACCESS table cut down to in-frame rearrangements. Part of the clones is not present; checked against another copy, under half of the missing clones reflect an unresolved V gene, and the others are unexplained. The sample yields approximately 70,000 clones; 87% were counted once. The ten largest clones capture around 3.6% of the sample. The sample taken for sequencing was peripheral blood. These TCRs come from a woman aged 45-65 years with COVID-19, enrolled during active disease.

The V call is TRBV18, the J call TRBJ1-2; 10 bases are shared with TRBD1. Unmatched junction bases numbered 25, after V lost 5 bases and J lost 7 bases. This CDR3 spans 20 amino acids. Germline V CDR1 and CDR2: KGHSH, LQKENI. The CDR3 reads CASSSISVDGTGAQQIGYTF. The CDR3, as DNA: TGTGCCAGCTCATCCATTTCAGTGGATGGGACAGGGGCCCAGCAGATTGGCTACACCTTC.

This clone came up a few times. The CDR3 coding sequence is TGTGCCAGCAGCTTGGGGAGGGCGACTGAAGCTTTCTTT. It is translated as CASSLGRATEAFF. This chain uses TRBV5-4 with TRBJ1-1; D call uncertain. The V end was cut by 0 bases, the J end by 5 bases, with 8 bases between. Germline lookup yields CDR1 SGHNT and CDR2 YYREEE (reference sequence). The CDR3 is 13 amino acids.

The genes are TRBV5-1 and TRBJ2-1; TRBD2 matches 10 bases. The CDR3 has 14 amino acids. J gave up 7 bases and V 4 bases, and 5 bases lay outside the gene matches. Germline lookup yields CDR1 SGHRS and CDR2 YFSETQ. CDR3 DNA sequence: TGCGCCAGCAGCCGAGCGGGAGGGATAAATGAGCAGTTCTTC. Protein: CASSRAGGINEQFF.

This clone was counted only a few times. The V call is TRBV4-3, the J call TRBJ2-7; D ambiguous. Germline values: CDR1 LGHNA, CDR2 YSLEER. Trimming stripped 0 bases from V and 0 bases from J, with 12 bases between. CDR3 length: 16 amino acids. This chain's CDR3 is CASSQEFTLSSYEQYF. The CDR3 coding sequence is TGCGCCAGCAGCCAAGAGTTTACCCTAAGCTCCTACGAGCAGTACTTC.

The rearrangement links TRBV6-5 to TRBJ2-7, with D maybe TRBD1 (5 bases). The CDR3 loop spans 13 amino acids. Looked up from germline, CDR1 is MNHEY and CDR2 is SVGAGI. V lost 8 bases and J 2 bases, leaving 13 bases between the germline ends. DNA of the CDR3: TGTGCCAGCGGGGCCTCCGCTACCTACGAGCAGTACTTC. Translation gives CASGASATYEQYF.

The chain's CDR3 is CASSLGGRELFF. The CDR3 DNA follows: TGTGCCAGCAGCTTAGGGGGCCGGGAGCTGTTTTTT. V is TRBV11-2 and J is TRBJ2-2; D possibly corresponds to TRBD1 (5 bases). This CDR3 contains 12 residues. The germline gives CDR1 SGHAT, CDR2 FQNNGV. The germline V and J ends were trimmed by 1 base and 9 bases, with 6 bases remaining between them.

The chain joins TRBV9 to TRBJ1-1; 8 bases fit TRBD1. The CDR3 loop spans 16 amino acids. With V trimmed by 2 bases and J by 0 bases, 6 bases remained unmatched. Germline V gene sequence: CDR1 SGDLS, CDR2 YYNGEE. This CDR3 is CASSVGQGRMNTEAFF. The CDR3 nucleotides are TGTGCCAGCAGCGTCGGACAGGGAAGAATGAACACTGAAGCTTTCTTT.

The chain joins TRBV7-3 to TRBJ2-1; TRBD2 matches at 8 bases. The junction had 8 bases not matched to a gene; V was cut back by 2 bases and J by 8 bases. This CDR3 is built from 15 residues. Germline CDR1 and CDR2: SGHTA and FQGTGA. This chain's CDR3 is CASSLSRLAGHEQFF. CDR3 bases: TGTGCCAGCAGCTTATCCCGGCTAGCGGGTCATGAGCAGTTCTTC.

This chain links TRBV7-2 with TRBJ2-7; TRBD2 might be the D (5 bases). Trimming cost V 0 bases and J 3 bases, with 6 bases left between them. This CDR3 region has 13 residues. Germline loops: CDR1 SGHTA, CDR2 FQGNSA. CDR3 nucleotide sequence: TGTGCCAGCAGCTTAGCCCGGGACTACGAGCAGTACTTC. This gives the protein CASSLARDYEQYF.

The chain couples TRBV3-1 (or the pseudogene TRBV3-2) to TRBJ1-2; TRBD1 is a possible D gene (5 bases). CDR1 is LGHDT and CDR2 is YNNKEL in the germline V gene (reference sequence). V dropped 1 base and J dropped 2 bases, with 11 bases sitting between them. This CDR3 is 15 amino acids long. The CDR3 DNA follows: TGTGCCAGCAGCCAAGCCGCCGGGGGGAACTATGGCTACACCTTC. Translation: CASSQAAGGNYGYTF.

With regard to this clone: Other DNA sequences in the sample encode the same CDR3. This chain uses TRBV6-4 with TRBJ2-1, with 11 nucleotides matching TRBD2. The CDR3 is 15 residues long. The V segment lost 0 bases and the J segment 6 bases; nucleotides outside the gene matches: 1. Germline CDR1 is MRHNA and CDR2 is SNTAGT. In DNA form, the CDR3 reads TGTGCCAGCAGTGACTCAACTAGCGGGAGCAATGAGCAGTTCTTC. Translating it yields CASSDSTSGSNEQFF.

The CDR3 spells CASSPLWGGRNSPLHF. Written as DNA, the CDR3 is TGTGCCAGCAGCCCGCTTTGGGGAGGCCGAAATTCACCCCTCCACTTT. V gene TRBV3-1 (or the pseudogene TRBV3-2) combines with J gene TRBJ1-6; D is unresolved. Per the germline V gene, CDR1 is LGHDT and CDR2 is YNNKEL (reference sequence). V dropped 4 bases and J dropped 7 bases, with 17 bases sitting between them. This CDR3 has 16 amino acids.

The rearrangement links TRBV25-1 to TRBJ1-2; possibly TRBD1 for D (5 bases). The germline gives CDR1 MGHDK, CDR2 SYGVNS. Trimming stripped 8 bases from V and 4 bases from J, with 17 bases between. This CDR3 is 14 amino acids long. The CDR3 is CASEGTPGIYGYTF. In nucleotides, the CDR3 is TGTGCCAGCGAAGGGACTCCAGGGATCTATGGCTACACCTTC.

The chain combines TRBV9 with TRBJ2-1; the D gene is possibly TRBD1 (6 bases). In germline, CDR1 is SGDLS, CDR2 YYNGEE. The V and J ends lost 2 bases and 6 bases respectively, with 15 bases between them. The CDR3 length is 15 residues. The CDR3 protein is CASSVRTAQTNEQFF. CDR3 DNA sequence: TGTGCCAGCAGCGTGCGGACAGCTCAGACCAATGAGCAGTTCTTC. Supplemented by reference TRBV9 and TRBJ2-1, the full variable domain reads DSGVTQTPKHLITATGQRVTLRCSPRSGDLSVYWYQQSLDQGLQFLIQYYNGEERAKGNILERFSAQQFPDLHSELNLSSLELGDSALYFCASSVRTAQTNEQFFGPGTRLTVL.

This chain joins TRBV15 and TRBJ2-5, with 7 bases matching TRBD2. Per germline, CDR1 LNHNV and CDR2 YYDKDF (reference sequence). There are 16 residues in the CDR3. V shed 2 bases and J 1 base; nucleotides not matched to a gene: 7. CDR3 residues: CATSRTPGTIQETQYF. The DNA for the CDR3 is TGTGCCACCAGCAGAACTCCCGGGACTATCCAAGAGACCCAGTACTTC.

The V gene is TRBV30, the J gene TRBJ1-6, with D possibly TRBD1 on 6 matching bases. This CDR3 has 15 amino acids. Trimming removed 2 bases from V and 5 bases from J, with 13 bases in between. Per germline, CDR1 GTSNPN and CDR2 SVGIG (reference sequence). The CDR3 region has the DNA TGTGCCTGGAGTCCCGGACAGCCTAATAATTCACCCCTCCACTTT. It translates to CAWSPGQPNNSPLHF.

This sequence joins TRBV27 and TRBJ1-2; 8 positions match TRBD1. The length of the CDR3 is 12 residues. Losses at the gene ends were 7 bases for V and 8 bases for J; bases not matched to a gene: 6. Germline CDR1 reads MNHEY; CDR2 reads SMNVEV (reference sequence). The CDR3 bases are TGTGCCAGCAAGTCAGGGGGCCGCGGCTACACCTTC. The encoded protein is CASKSGGRGYTF.

CDR3 DNA: TGTGCCACCAGTGGCCCAAGTAGGGGACAGGGCTATGGCTACACCTTC. As protein: CATSGPSRGQGYGYTF. The rearrangement uses TRBV24-1 and TRBJ1-2; 9 bases match TRBD1. CDR3 length equals 16 residues. CDR1 KGHDR and CDR2 SFDVKD come from the germline V gene. After removal of 5 bases from V and 4 bases from J, the junction contained 10 bases not matched to a gene.

This sequence joins TRBV19 and TRBJ2-7, with D perhaps TRBD2 (6 bases). Germline values: CDR1 LNHDA, CDR2 SQIVND (reference sequence). CDR3 length: 14 residues. The V end was cut by 1 base, the J end by 2 bases, with 9 bases between. The CDR3: CASSIVAATYEQYF. The CDR3 DNA reads TGTGCCAGTAGTATAGTAGCGGCAACCTACGAGCAGTACTTC.

This clone was counted a single time. The rearrangement uses TRBV4-2 and TRBJ2-7; TRBD2 aligns across 9 bases. CDR1 and CDR2 (germline): LGHNA, YNFKEQ. This CDR3 comprises 17 residues. V lost 5 bases, J lost 5 bases, and 16 bases stayed unmatched. CDR3 loop: CASSSRPGTSITHEQYF. The CDR3 coding sequence is TGTGCCAGCAGCTCCCGCCCCGGGACTAGCATCACCCACGAGCAGTACTTC.

The chain uses TRBV29-1 and TRBJ1-3; D is uncertain. Looked up from germline, CDR1 is SQVTM and CDR2 is ANQGSEA. V was cut by 4 bases and J by 0 bases, with 22 bases left in between. The CDR3 is made up of 18 amino acids. CDR3 sequence reads: CSVVAPGSVAPSGNTIYF. DNA for the CDR3: TGCAGCGTTGTGGCCCCGGGGTCTGTGGCTCCCTCTGGAAACACCATATATTTT.

A remark on this clone: Mismatch with germline at one junction end may stem from a read error. This chain uses TRBV3-1 (or the pseudogene TRBV3-2) with TRBJ2-1, with D tentatively TRBD2 (6 bases). This CDR3 region has 12 residues. Germline CDR1 is LGHDT and CDR2 is YNNKEL (reference sequence). This CDR3 reads CASSQGPGTFLF. CDR3 DNA: TGTGCCAGCAGCCAAGGGCCGGGGACTTTCCTCTTC.

The CDR3: CASSPPGQADTQYF. The CDR3 DNA reads TGTGCCAGCAGTCCGCCGGGACAGGCAGATACGCAGTATTTT. The chain links TRBV28 to TRBJ2-3, with 8 positions matching TRBD1. This CDR3 is 14 amino acids long. V dropped 5 bases and J dropped 4; count of bases not matched to a gene: 5. Germline lookup yields CDR1 MDHEN and CDR2 SYDVKM.

The rearrangement links TRBV4-2 to TRBJ2-7; D uncertain. Germline V lookup: CDR1 LGHNA, CDR2 YNFKEQ. The CDR3 spans 16 residues. V was shortened by 4 bases and J by 0 bases, with 16 bases between the two germline ends. The CDR3 loop is CASSRDVHRSSYEQYF. CDR3 DNA: TGTGCCAGCAGCCGAGACGTACACCGGAGCTCCTACGAGCAGTACTTC.

Of note for this clone: An end of the junction differs from the germline gene, which may be a read error. CDR3: CASSFDLSTGELFF. CDR3 nucleotide sequence: TGTGCTAGCAGCTTTGATCTTAGTACCGGGGAGCTGTTTTTT. This chain links TRBV7-7 with TRBJ2-2, with D uncertain. The CDR3 extends over 14 amino acids. Germline V gene lookup returns CDR1 SSHAT and CDR2 FNYEAQ (reference sequence). The whole variable domain, remainder taken from reference TRBV7-7 and TRBJ2-2, is GAGVSQSPRYKVTKRGQDVTLRCDPISSHATLYWYQQALGQGPEFLTYFNYEAQPDKSGLPSDRFSAERPEGSISTLTIQRTEQRDSAMYRCASSFDLSTGELFFGEGSRLTVL.

This chain uses TRBV4-1 with TRBJ2-7; maybe TRBD1 (5 bases). The V gene lost 2 bases and the J gene lost 3 bases, with 14 bases spanning the gap. CDR1 and CDR2 from the germline V gene are MGHRA and YSYEKL. CDR3 length: 15 amino acids. CDR3 nucleotide sequence: TGCGCCAGCAGCCAACGTTCAGGGTCCGGCTACGAGCAGTACTTC. It specifies CASSQRSGSGYEQYF.

The CDR3 protein is CASSGGPYEQYF. CDR3 in DNA: TGTGCCAGTAGTGGGGGCCCCTACGAGCAGTACTTC. The chain is built from TRBV19 and TRBJ2-7; maybe TRBD1 (6 bases). CDR3 length: 12 residues. Between the trimmed V and J ends, which lost 5 bases and 2 bases, there was a span of 7 bases. CDR1 and CDR2 from the germline V gene are LNHDA and SQIVND (reference sequence).

The V gene is TRBV19, the J gene TRBJ2-1; 7 positions match TRBD1. Losses at the gene ends were 6 bases for V and 6 bases for J; bases not matched to a gene: 5. Germline V CDR1 and CDR2: LNHDA, SQIVND (reference sequence). The CDR3 spans 13 residues. CDR3 residues: CASSRGQVNEQFF. CDR3 nucleotides: TGTGCCAGTAGCCGAGGACAGGTCAATGAGCAGTTCTTC.

The V gene is TRBV6-6, the J gene TRBJ2-7, with TRBD1 as a possible D gene (5 bases). CDR1 is MNHNY and CDR2 is SVGAGI in the germline V gene (reference sequence). V shed 7 bases and J shed 4 bases, with 20 bases lying between them. The CDR3 is 15 amino acids. CDR3 loop: CASTYRLVKEYEQYF. CDR3 in DNA: TGTGCCAGCACATACAGGTTAGTAAAGGAATACGAGCAGTACTTC.

V gene TRBV5-1 combines with J gene TRBJ2-7; D unresolved. Germline CDR1 and CDR2: SGHRS and YFSETQ. V was pared by 4 bases and J by 2 bases, with 10 bases between. The CDR3 sequence is 13 residues long. The DNA of the CDR3 is TGCGCCAGCAGCAATGAGGCGCCCTACGAGCAGTACTTC. Its translation is CASSNEAPYEQYF.